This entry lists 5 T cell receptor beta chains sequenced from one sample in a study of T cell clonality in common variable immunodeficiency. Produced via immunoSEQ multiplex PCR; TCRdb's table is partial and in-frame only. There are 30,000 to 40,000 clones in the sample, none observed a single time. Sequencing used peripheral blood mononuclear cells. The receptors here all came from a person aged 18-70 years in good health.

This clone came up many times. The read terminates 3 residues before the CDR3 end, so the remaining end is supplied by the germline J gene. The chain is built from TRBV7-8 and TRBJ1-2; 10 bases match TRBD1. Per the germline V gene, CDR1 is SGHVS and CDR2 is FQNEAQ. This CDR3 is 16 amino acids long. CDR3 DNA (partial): TGTGCCAGCAGCTTCATTGACAGGGGGCGGGAGGGGGAC. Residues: CASSFIDRGREGD. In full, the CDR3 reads CASSFIDRGREGDYTF.

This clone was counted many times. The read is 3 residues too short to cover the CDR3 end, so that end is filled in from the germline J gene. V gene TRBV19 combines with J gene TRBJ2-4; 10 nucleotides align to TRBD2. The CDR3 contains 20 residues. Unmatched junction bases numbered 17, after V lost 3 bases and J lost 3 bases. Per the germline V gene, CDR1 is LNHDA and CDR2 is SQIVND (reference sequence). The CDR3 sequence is CASSIMSGRAPKSDKNIQYF. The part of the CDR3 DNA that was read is TGTGCCAGTAGTATTATGAGCGGGAGGGCCCCGAAGAGCGACAAAAACATT. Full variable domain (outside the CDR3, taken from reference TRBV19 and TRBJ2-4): DGGITQSPKYLFRKEGQNVTLSCEQNLNHDAMYWYRQDPGQGLRLIYYSQIVNDFQKGDIAEGYSVSREKKESFPLTVTSAQKNPTAFYLCASSIMSGRAPKSDKNIQYFGAGTRLSVL.

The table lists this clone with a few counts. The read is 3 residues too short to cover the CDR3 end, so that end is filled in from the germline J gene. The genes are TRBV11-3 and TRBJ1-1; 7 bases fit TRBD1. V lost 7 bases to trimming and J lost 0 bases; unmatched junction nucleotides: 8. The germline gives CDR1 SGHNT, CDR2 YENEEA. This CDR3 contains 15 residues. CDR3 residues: CASTPQGSMNTEAFF. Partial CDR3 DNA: TGTGCCAGCACCCCACAGGGGTCAATGAACACTGAA.

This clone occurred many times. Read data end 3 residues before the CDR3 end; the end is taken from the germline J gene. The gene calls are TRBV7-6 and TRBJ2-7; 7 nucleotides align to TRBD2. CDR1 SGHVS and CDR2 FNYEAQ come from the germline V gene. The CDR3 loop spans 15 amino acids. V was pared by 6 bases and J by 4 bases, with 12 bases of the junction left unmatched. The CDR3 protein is CASSLTGASGYEQYF. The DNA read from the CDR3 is TGTGCCAGCAGTCTTACCGGGGCTAGCGGTTACGAG.

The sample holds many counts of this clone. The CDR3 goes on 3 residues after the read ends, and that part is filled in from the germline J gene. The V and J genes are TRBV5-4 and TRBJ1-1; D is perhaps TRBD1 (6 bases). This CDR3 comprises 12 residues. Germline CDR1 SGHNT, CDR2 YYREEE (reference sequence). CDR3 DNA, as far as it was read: TGTGCCAGCAGCTTGTACAGGGAAGAA. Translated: CASSLYREE. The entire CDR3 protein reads CASSLYREEAFF.